A single T cell receptor (beta chain) is shown here with its context. What it binds is unknown. Produced via immunoSEQ multiplex PCR; TCRdb's table is partial and in-frame only. The repertoire consists of tens of thousands of clones, with around 81% occurring once and the leading ten covering approximately 3.9%. The sample belongs to a study of T cell responses to AZD1222 COVID-19 vaccine. Findings and caveats of the study: Following two doses of AZD1222, Spike-specific TCR breadth and depth rose. Repertoires were obtained solely post-peak T cell response. Vaccine-associated CD4 TCRs ranged over spike, dominating at 160-218 and 743-854. Possibly, clonal diversity was underestimated; donors were largely white British and included more females.

The starting material was peripheral blood, obtained on day 0 of AZD1222 vaccination. The sequence was collected from an adult in good health.

CDR3 nucleotide sequence: TGTGCCAGCAGCCCAACCCCATGGGGGGCCTATGGCTACACCTTC. It codes for CASSPTPWGAYGYTF. This chain joins TRBV7-3 and TRBJ1-2; tentative D call: TRBD1 (6 bases). This CDR3 has 15 amino acids. V dropped 5 bases and J dropped 4 bases, with 17 bases sitting between them. Germline lookup yields CDR1 SGHTA and CDR2 FQGTGA. Filled out from reference TRBV7-3 and TRBJ1-2, the complete variable domain reads GAGVSQTPSNKVTEKGKYVELRCDPISGHTALYWYRQSLGQGPEFLIYFQGTGAADDSGLPNDRFFAVRPEGSVSTLKIQRTERGDSAVYLCASSPTPWGAYGYTFGSGTRLTVV.